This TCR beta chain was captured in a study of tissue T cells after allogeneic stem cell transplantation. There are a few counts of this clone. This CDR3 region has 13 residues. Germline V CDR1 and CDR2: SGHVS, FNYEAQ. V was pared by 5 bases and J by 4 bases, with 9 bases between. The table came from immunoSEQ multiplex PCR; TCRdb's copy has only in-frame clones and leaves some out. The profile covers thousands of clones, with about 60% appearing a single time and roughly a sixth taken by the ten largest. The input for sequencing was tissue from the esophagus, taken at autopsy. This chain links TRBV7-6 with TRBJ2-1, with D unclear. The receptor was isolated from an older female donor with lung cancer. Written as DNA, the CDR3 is TGTGCCAGCAGCACCCAGAGATACAATGAGCAGTTCTTC. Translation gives CASSTQRYNEQFF. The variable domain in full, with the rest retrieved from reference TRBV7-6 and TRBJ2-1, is GAGVSQSPRYKVTKRGQDVALRCDPISGHVSLYWYRQALGQGPEFLTYFNYEAQQDKSGLPNDRFSAERPEGSISTLTIQRTEQRDSAMYRCASSTQRYNEQFFGPGTRLTVL.